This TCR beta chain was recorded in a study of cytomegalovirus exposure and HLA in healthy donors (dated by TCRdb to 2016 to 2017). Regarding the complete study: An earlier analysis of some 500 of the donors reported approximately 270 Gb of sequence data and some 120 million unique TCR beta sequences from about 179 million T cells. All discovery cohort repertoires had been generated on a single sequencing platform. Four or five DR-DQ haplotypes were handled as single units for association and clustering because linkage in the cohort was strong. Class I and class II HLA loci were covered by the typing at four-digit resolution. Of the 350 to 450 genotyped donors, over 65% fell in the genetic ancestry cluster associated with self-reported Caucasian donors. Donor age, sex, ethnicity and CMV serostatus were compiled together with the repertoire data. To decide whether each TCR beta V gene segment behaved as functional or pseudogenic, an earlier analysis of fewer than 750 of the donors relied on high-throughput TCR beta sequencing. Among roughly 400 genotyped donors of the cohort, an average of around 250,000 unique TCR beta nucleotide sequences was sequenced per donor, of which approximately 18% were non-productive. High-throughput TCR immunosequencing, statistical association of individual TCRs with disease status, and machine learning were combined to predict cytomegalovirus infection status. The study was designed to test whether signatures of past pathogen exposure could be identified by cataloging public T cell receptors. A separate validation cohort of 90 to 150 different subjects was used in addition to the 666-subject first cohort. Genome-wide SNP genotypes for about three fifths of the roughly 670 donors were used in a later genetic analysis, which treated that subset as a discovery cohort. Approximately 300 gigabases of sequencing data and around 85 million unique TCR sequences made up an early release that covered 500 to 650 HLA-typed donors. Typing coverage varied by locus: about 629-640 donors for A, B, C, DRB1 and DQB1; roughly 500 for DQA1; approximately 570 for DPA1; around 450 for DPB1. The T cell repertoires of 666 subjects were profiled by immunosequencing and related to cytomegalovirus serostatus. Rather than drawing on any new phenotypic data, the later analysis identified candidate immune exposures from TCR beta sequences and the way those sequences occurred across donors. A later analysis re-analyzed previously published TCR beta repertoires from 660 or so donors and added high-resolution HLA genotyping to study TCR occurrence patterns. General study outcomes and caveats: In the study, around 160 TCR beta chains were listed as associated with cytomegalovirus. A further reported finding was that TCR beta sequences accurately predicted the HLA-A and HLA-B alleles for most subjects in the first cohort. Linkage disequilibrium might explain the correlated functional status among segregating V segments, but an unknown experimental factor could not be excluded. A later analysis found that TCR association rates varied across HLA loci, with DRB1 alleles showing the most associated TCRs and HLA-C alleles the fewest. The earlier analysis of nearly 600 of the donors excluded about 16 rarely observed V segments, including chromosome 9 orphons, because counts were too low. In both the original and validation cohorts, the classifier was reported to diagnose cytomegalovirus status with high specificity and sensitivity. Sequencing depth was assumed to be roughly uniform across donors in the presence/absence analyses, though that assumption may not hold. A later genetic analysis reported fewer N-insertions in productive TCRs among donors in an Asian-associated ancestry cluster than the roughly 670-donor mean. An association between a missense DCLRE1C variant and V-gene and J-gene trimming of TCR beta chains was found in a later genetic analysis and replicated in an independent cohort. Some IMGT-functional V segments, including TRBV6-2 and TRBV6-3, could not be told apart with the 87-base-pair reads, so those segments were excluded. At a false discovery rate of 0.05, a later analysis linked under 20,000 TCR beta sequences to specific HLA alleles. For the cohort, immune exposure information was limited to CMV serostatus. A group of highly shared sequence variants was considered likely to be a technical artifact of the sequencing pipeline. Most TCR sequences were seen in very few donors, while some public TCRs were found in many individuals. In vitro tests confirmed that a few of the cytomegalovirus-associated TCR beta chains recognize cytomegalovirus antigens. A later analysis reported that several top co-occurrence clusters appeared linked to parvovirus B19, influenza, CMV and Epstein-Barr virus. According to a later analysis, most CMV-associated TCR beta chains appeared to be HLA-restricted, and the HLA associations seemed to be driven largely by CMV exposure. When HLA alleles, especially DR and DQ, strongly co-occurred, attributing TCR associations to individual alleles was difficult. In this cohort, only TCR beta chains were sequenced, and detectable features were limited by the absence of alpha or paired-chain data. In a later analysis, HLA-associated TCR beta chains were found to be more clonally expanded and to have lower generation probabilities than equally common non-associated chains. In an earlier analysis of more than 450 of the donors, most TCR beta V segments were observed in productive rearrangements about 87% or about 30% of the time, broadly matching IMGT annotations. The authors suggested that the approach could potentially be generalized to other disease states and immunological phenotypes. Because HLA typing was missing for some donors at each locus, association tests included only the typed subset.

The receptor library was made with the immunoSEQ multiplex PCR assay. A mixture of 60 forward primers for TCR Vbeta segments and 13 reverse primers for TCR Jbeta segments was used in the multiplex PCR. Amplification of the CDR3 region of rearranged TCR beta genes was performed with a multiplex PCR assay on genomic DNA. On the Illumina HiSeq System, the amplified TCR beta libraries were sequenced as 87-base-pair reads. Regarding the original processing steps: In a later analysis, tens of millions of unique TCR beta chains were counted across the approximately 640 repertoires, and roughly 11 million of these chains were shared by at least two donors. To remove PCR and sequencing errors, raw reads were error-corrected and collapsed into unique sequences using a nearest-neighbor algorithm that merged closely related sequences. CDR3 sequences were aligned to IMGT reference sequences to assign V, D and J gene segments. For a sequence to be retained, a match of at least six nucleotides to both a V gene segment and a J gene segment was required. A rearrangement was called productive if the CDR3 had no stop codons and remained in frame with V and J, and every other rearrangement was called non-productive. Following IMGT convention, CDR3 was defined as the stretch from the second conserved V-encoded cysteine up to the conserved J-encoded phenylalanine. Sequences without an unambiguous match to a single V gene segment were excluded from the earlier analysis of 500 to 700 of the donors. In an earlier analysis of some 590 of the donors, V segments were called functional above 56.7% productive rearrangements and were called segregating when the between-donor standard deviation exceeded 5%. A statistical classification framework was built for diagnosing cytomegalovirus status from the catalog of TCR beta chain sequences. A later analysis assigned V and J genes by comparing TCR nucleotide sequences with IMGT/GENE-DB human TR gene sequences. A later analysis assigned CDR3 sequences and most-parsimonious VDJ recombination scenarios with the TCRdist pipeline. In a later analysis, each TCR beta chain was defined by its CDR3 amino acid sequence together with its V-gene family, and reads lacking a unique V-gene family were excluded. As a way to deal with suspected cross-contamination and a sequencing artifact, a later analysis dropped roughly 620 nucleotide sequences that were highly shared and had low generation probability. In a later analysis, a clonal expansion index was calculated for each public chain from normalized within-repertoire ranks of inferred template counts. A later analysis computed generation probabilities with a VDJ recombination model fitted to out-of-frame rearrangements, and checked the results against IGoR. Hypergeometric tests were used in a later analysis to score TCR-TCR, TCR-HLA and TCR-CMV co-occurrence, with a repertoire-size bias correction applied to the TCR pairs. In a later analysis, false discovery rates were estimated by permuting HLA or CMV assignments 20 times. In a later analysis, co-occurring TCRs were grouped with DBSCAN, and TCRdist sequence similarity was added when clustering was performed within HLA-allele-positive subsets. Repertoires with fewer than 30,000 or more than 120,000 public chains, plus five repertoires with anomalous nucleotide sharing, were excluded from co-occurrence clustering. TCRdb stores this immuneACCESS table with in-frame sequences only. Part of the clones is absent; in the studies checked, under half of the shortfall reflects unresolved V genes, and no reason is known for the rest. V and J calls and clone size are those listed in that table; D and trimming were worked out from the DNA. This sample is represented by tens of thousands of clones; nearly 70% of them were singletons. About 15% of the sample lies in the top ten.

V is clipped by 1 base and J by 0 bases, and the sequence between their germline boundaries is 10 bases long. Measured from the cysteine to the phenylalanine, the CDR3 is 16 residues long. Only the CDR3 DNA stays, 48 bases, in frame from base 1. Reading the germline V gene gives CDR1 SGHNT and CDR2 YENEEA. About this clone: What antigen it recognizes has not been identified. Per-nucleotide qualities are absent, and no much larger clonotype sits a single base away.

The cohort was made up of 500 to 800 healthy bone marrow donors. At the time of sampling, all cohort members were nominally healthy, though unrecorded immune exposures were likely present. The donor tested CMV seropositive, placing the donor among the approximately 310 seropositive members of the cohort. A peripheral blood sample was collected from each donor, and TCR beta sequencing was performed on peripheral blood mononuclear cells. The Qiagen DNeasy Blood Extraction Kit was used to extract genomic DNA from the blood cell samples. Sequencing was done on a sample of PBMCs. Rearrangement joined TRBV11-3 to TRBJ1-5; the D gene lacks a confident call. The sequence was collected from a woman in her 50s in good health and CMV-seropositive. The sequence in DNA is TGTGCCAGCAGCTTAGGCCAGGTGTATAGCAATCAGCCCCAGCATTTT. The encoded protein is CASSLGQVYSNQPQHF.